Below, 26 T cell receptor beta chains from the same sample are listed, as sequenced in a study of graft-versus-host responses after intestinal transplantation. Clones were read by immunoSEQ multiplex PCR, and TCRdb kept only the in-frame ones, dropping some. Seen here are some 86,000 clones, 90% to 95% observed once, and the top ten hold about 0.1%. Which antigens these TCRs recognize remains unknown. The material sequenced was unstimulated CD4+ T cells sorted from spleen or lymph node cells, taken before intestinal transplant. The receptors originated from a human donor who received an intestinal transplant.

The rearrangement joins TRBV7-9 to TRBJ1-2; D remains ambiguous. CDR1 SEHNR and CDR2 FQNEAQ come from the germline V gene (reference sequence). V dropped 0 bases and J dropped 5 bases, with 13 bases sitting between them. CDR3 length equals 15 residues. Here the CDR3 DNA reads TGTGCCAGCAGCTTAGCGGTGTCAGACAAGTATGGCTACACCTTC. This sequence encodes CASSLAVSDKYGYTF.

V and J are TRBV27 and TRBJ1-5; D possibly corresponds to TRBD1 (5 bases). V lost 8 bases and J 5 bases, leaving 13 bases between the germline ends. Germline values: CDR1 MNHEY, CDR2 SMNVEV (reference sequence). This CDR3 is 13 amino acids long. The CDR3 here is CASSFRVDQPQHF. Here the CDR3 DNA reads TGTGCCAGCTCATTCAGGGTCGATCAGCCCCAGCATTTT.

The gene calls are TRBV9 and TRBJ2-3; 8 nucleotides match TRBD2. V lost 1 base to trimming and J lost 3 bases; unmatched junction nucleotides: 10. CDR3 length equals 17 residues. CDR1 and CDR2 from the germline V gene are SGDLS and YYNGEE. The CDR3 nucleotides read TGTGCCAGCAGCGTACGGGGGGGCACGGGTTTTACAGATACGCAGTATTTT. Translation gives CASSVRGGTGFTDTQYF.

CDR3 region: CASSLGMKEFF. CDR3 nucleotide sequence: TGTGCCAGCAGCTTAGGAATGAAGGAGTTCTTT. The chain has TRBV11-2 and TRBJ1-1; D gene uncertain. V was clipped by 1 base and J by 14 bases, with 11 bases between them. CDR3 length: 11 residues. Looked up from germline, CDR1 is SGHAT and CDR2 is FQNNGV.

CDR3 sequence (DNA): TGTGCCAGCTCACCAATTCGGGGGAATCAGCCCCAGCATTTT. Its protein product is CASSPIRGNQPQHF. The gene calls are TRBV18 and TRBJ1-5; a weak D match, TRBD1 (5 bases). Trimming shortened V by 2 bases and J by 4 bases, and 9 bases separated the two germline ends. From germline, CDR1 is KGHSH and CDR2 LQKENI. The CDR3 is 14 amino acids.

CDR3 region: CASSQTGRGDGYTF. Here the CDR3 DNA reads TGTGCCAGCAGCCAAACCGGCAGGGGGGATGGCTACACCTTC. The V and J genes are TRBV14 and TRBJ1-2; 7 bases are a match to TRBD1. Germline CDR1 reads SGHDN; CDR2 reads FVKESK. The trim removed 2 bases at V and 6 bases at J, leaving 6 bases unmatched. This CDR3 has 14 residues.

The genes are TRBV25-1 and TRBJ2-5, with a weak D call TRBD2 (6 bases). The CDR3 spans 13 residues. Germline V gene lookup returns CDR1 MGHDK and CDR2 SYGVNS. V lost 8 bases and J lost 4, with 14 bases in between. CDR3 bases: TGTGCCAGCGGAGGGACGTCCCCAGAGACCCAGTACTTC. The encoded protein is CASGGTSPETQYF.

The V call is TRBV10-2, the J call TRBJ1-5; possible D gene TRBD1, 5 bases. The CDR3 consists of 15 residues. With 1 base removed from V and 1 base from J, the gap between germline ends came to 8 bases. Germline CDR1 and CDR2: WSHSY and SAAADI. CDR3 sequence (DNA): TGCGCCAGCAGTGAGTTAGGGGAAAGCAATCAGCCCCAGCATTTT. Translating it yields CASSELGESNQPQHF.

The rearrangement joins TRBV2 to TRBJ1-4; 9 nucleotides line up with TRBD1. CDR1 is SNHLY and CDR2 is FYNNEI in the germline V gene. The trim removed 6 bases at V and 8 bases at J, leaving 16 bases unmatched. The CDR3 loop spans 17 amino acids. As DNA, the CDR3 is TGTGCCAGCAGGGGAGGACAGGGGTGGTCGAAGGAGGAAAAACTGTTTTTT. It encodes CASRGGQGWSKEEKLFF.

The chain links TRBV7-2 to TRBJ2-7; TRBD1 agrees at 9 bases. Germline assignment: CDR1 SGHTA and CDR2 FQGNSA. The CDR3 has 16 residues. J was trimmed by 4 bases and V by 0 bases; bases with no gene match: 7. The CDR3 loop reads CASSLAGTGTQYEQYF. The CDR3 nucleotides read TGTGCCAGCAGCTTAGCCGGGACAGGGACTCAATACGAGCAGTACTTC. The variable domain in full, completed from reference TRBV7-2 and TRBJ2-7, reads GAGVSQSPSNKVTEKGKDVELRCDPISGHTALYWYRQSLGQGLEFLIYFQGNSAPDKSGLPSDRFSAERTGGSVSTLTIQRTQQEDSAVYLCASSLAGTGTQYEQYFGPGTRLTVT.

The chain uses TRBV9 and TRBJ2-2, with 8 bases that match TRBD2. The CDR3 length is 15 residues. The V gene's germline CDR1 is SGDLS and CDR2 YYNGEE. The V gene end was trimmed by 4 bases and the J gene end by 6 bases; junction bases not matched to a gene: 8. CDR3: CASSSRRGEAGELFF. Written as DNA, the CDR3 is TGTGCCAGCAGCTCGAGGCGGGGGGAGGCCGGGGAGCTGTTTTTT.

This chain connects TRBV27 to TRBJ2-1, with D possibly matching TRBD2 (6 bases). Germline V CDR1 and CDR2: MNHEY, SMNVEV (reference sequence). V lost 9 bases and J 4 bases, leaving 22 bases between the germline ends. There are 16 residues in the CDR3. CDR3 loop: CASSLGTLPYYNEQFF. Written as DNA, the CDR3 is TGTGCCAGTAGCTTGGGGACTCTGCCCTATTACAATGAGCAGTTCTTC.

CDR3 sequence reads: CASSRTGAGELFF. In DNA, the CDR3 is TGTGCCAGCAGTCGGACAGGGGCCGGGGAGCTGTTTTTT. V and J are TRBV25-1 and TRBJ2-2; 9 bases match TRBD1. Trimming removed 5 bases from V and 6 bases from J; junction bases left unmatched: 1. The V gene's germline CDR1 is MGHDK and CDR2 SYGVNS. The CDR3 spans 13 residues.

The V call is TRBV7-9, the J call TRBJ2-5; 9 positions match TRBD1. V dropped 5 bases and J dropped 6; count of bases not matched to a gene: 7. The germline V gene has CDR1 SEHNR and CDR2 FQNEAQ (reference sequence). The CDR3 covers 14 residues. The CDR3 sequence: CASSPGTGFKTQYF. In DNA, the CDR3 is TGTGCCAGCAGCCCCGGGACAGGGTTCAAGACCCAGTACTTC.

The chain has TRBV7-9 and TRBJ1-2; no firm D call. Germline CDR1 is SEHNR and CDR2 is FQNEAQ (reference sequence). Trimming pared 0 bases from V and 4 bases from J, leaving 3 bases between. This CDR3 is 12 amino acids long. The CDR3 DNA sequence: TGTGCCAGCAGCTTAGCCAGCTATGGCTACACCTTC. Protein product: CASSLASYGYTF.

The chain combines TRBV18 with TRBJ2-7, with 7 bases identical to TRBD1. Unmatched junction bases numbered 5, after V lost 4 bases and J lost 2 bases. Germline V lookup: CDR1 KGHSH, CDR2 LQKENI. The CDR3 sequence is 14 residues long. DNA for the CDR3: TGTGCCAGCTCACTCACAGGGGCAGCCTACGAGCAGTACTTC. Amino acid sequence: CASSLTGAAYEQYF.

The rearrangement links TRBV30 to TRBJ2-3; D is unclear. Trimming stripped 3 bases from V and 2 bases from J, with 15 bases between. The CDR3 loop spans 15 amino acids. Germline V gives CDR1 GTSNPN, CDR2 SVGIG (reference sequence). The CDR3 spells CAWSAASVPTDTQYF. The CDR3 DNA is TGTGCCTGGAGCGCCGCTTCGGTACCCACAGATACGCAGTATTTT.

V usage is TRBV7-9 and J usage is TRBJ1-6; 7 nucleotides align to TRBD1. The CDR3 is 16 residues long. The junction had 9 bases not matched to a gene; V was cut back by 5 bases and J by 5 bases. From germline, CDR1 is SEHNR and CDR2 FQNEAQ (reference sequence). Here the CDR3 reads CASSDRQGVDNSPLHF. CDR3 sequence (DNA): TGTGCCAGCAGCGATCGACAGGGCGTGGATAATTCACCCCTCCACTTT.

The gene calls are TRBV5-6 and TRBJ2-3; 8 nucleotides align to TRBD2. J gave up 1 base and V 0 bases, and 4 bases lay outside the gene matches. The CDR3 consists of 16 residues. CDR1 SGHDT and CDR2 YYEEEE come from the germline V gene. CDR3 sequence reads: CASSLVVAGRTDTQYF. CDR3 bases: TGTGCCAGCAGCTTGGTAGTAGCGGGGCGCACAGATACGCAGTATTTT.

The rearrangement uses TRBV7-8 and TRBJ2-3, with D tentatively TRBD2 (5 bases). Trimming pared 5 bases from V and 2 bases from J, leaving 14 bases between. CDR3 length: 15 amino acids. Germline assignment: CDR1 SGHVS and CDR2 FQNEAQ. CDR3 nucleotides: TGTGCCAGCAGCGCGGCAGGACTTCTCACAGATACGCAGTATTTT. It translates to CASSAAGLLTDTQYF.

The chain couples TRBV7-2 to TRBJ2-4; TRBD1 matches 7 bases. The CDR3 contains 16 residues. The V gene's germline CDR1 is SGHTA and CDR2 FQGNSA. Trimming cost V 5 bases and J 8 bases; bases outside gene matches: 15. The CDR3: CASSVRGTELGDIQYF. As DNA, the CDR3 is TGTGCCAGCAGCGTAAGAGGGACAGAACTGGGGGACATTCAGTACTTC.

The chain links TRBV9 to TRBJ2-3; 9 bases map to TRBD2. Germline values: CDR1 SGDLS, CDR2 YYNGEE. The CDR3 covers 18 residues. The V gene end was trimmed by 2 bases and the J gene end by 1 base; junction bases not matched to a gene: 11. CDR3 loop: CASSVWRGGPLGTDTQYF. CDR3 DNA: TGTGCCAGCAGCGTGTGGCGGGGGGGCCCACTGGGCACAGATACGCAGTATTTT.

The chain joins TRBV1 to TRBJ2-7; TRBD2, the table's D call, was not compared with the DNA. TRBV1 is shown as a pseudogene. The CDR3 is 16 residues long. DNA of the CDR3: TGCACCAGCAGCCTTGAGAAGGGACTCTCCGTGCGGGAGCAGTACTTC. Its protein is CTSSLEKGLSVREQYF.

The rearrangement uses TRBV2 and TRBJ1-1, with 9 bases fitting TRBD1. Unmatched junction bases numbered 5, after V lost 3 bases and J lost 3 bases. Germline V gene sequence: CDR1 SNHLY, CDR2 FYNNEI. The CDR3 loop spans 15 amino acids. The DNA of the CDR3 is TGTGCCAGCAGTGATGGGGACAGGGTGGACACTGAAGCTTTCTTT. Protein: CASSDGDRVDTEAFF.

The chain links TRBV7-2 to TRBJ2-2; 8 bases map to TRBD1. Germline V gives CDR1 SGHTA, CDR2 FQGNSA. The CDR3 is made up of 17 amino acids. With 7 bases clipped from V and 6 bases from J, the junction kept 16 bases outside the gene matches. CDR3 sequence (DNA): TGTGCCAGCACTCCAGGGGGCGCGGGTTGGACGTCCGGGGAGCTGTTTTTT. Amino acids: CASTPGGAGWTSGELFF.

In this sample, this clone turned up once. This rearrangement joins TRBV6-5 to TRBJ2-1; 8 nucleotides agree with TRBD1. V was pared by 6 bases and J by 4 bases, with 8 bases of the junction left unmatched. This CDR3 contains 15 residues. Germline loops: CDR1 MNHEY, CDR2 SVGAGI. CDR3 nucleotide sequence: TGTGCCAGCAGCTCCGGGACAGGTTTTTACAATGAGCAGTTCTTC. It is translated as CASSSGTGFYNEQFF.